Listed below are T cell receptor beta chains from one sample, sequenced in a study of somatic mutations in cytotoxic T cells in rheumatoid arthritis. The repertoire was sequenced with immunoSEQ multiplex PCR; TCRdb's copy has only in-frame clones and lacks some. The sample has tens of thousands of clones, 70% to 90% seen once. The sequenced sample was CD8+ T cells sorted from blood. All receptors come from a woman in her forties or fifties in good health. Each CDR3 is given with its conserved first and last residue. The D gene is left open where the match is weak. The size of a clone is reported for some rows only, either as once, few or many, or as a class for expanded clones.

d_gene,v_gene,len,abundance,j_gene,CDR3aa,CDR3nt
.,TRBV6-1,13,.,TRBJ1-2,CASSDWGNYGYTF,TGTGCCAGCAGTGACTGGGGGAACTATGGCTACACCTTC
.,TRBV7-2,13,.,TRBJ2-4,CASRGSGADIQYF,TGTGCCAGCAGAGGGTCAGGGGCTGACATTCAGTACTTC
TRBD1,TRBV4-3,16,.,TRBJ1-2,CASSQDGTGGNNGYTF,TGCGCCAGCAGCCAAGATGGGACAGGGGGCAATAATGGCTACACCTTC
.,TRBV27,14,.,TRBJ1-5,CASSLGGSNQPQHF,TGTGCCAGCAGTTTAGGGGGTAGCAATCAGCCCCAGCATTTT
.,TRBV19,13,few,TRBJ2-5,CASSIGAQETQYF,TGTGCCAGTAGTATAGGGGCCCAAGAGACCCAGTACTTC
.,TRBV5-1,13,.,TRBJ2-7,CASSLDVNYEQYF,TGCGCCAGCAGCTTGGACGTAAACTACGAGCAGTACTTC
.,TRBV6-1,14,.,TRBJ2-3,CASSGQGGGDTQYF,TGTGCCAGCAGTGGACAGGGAGGAGGAGATACGCAGTATTTT
.,TRBV4-3,17,.,TRBJ2-2,CASSPTAGTGNTGELFF,TGCGCCAGCAGCCCGACCGCCGGGACGGGGAACACCGGGGAGCTGTTTTTT
TRBD1,TRBV11-2,14,few,TRBJ1-5,CASSKTGGRQPQHF,TGTGCCAGCAGCAAGACAGGGGGCCGACAGCCCCAGCATTTT
.,TRBV19,14,.,TRBJ2-5,CASSSSPWRETQYF,TGTGCCAGTAGTAGTTCTCCCTGGAGGGAGACCCAGTACTTC
TRBD2,TRBV7-6,16,.,TRBJ2-1,CASSLGGGGPYNEQFF,TGTGCCAGCAGCTTAGGAGGCGGGGGACCCTACAATGAGCAGTTCTTC
TRBD1,TRBV4-2,15,.,TRBJ1-5,CASSSYRGEGQPQHF,TGTGCCAGCAGCTCTTACAGGGGGGAAGGCCAGCCCCAGCATTTT
.,TRBV11-2,15,.,TRBJ2-3,CASSFSGASTDTQYF,TGTGCCAGCAGCTTCTCAGGGGCTAGCACAGATACGCAGTATTTT
TRBD2,TRBV4-2,15,once,TRBJ2-2,CASSQLAGDTGELFF,TGTGCCAGCAGCCAACTAGCGGGGGACACCGGGGAGCTGTTTTTT
.,TRBV9,13,.,TRBJ1-5,CASSAGGNQPQHF,TGTGCCAGCAGCGCCGGAGGCAATCAGCCCCAGCATTTT
TRBD1,TRBV5-4,14,.,TRBJ2-7,CASSFGTGSYEQYF,TGTGCCAGCAGCTTTGGGACAGGGTCCTACGAGCAGTACTTC
.,TRBV9,15,.,TRBJ1-5,CASSVGSGTNQPQHF,TGTGCCAGCAGCGTGGGGTCCGGGACCAATCAGCCCCAGCATTTT
.,TRBV4-3,18,once,TRBJ1-2,CASSQHQGTGPTSSGYTF,TGCGCCAGCAGCCAACACCAGGGGACCGGGCCCACCTCCTCTGGCTACACCTTC
TRBD2,TRBV6-4,16,.,TRBJ2-3,CASSDSSGGATDTQYF,TGTGCCAGCAGTGACTCTAGCGGGGGGGCCACAGATACGCAGTATTTT
TRBD2,TRBV27,13,.,TRBJ2-4,CASSPRLAGAQYF,TGTGCCAGCAGTCCCCGACTAGCGGGGGCGCAGTACTTC
.,TRBV10-2,15,few,TRBJ1-4,CASRGDFATNEKLFF,TGCGCCAGCAGAGGGGACTTTGCAACTAATGAAAAACTGTTTTTT
.,TRBV14,16,once,TRBJ1-2,CASSQDRAGVAYGYTF,TGTGCCAGCAGCCAAGATAGGGCAGGGGTCGCTTATGGCTACACCTTC
TRBD2,TRBV2,15,.,TRBJ2-5,CAIARLAGDLETQYF,TGTGCCATCGCCCGACTAGCGGGGGACCTGGAGACCCAGTACTTC
TRBD2,TRBV7-9,16,.,TRBJ2-1,CASSWPTSGGKDEQFF,TGTGCCAGCAGCTGGCCGACTAGCGGGGGGAAGGATGAGCAGTTCTTC
.,TRBV7-9,13,.,TRBJ2-2,CASSFMSSGELFF,TGTGCCAGCAGCTTCATGTCTTCTGGGGAGCTGTTTTTT
.,TRBV7-6,16,.,TRBJ2-2,CASSLGWAGNTGELFF,TGTGCCAGCAGCTTAGGTTGGGCGGGGAACACCGGGGAGCTGTTTTTT
TRBD1,TRBV4-1,14,few,TRBJ1-2,CASSQGGQGNGYTF,TGCGCCAGCAGCCAAGGGGGACAGGGGAATGGCTACACCTTC
TRBD2,TRBV10-3,15,.,TRBJ2-5,CATGTSGATGETQYF,TGTGCCACTGGGACTAGCGGGGCGACGGGAGAGACCCAGTACTTC
TRBD1,TRBV7-6,22,.,TRBJ2-5,CASSPQPGQGSYLSGPEETQYF,TGTGCCAGCAGCCCCCAGCCGGGACAGGGGAGTTACCTGAGCGGACCTGAAGAGACCCAGTACTTC
TRBD2,TRBV5-1,19,.,TRBJ2-3,CASSAPGLAGGRLTDTQYF,TGCGCCAGCAGCGCACCGGGACTAGCGGGGGGGAGACTCACAGATACGCAGTATTTT
.,TRBV2,16,.,TRBJ2-2,CASSDRQDWGTGELFF,TGTGCCAGCAGTGATCGTCAGGATTGGGGGACCGGGGAGCTGTTTTTT
TRBD1,TRBV7-9,13,.,TRBJ2-1,CASSPGQLNEQFF,TGTGCCAGCAGTCCGGGACAGCTCAATGAGCAGTTCTTC
.,TRBV4-3,15,.,TRBJ2-2,CASSQVSGAPGELFF,TGCGCCAGCAGCCAAGTGTCAGGGGCGCCCGGGGAGCTGTTTTTT
TRBD2,TRBV7-2,14,once,TRBJ2-5,CASSLAGLQETQYF,TGTGCCAGCAGCTTAGCGGGACTACAAGAGACCCAGTACTTC
.,TRBV15,14,.,TRBJ1-1,CATSRVRGNTEAFF,TGTGCCACCAGCAGAGTGCGAGGGAACACTGAAGCTTTCTTT
.,TRBV4-1,17,.,TRBJ1-1,CASSQDQDPYLKTEAFF,TGCGCCAGCAGCCAAGATCAGGACCCCTATCTCAAGACTGAAGCTTTCTTT
.,TRBV7-8,15,.,TRBJ2-3,CASFPNAELQDTQYF,TGTGCCAGTTTTCCGAATGCAGAACTACAGGATACGCAGTATTTT
.,TRBV29-1,13,.,TRBJ1-1,CSHLRPLGTEAFF,TGCAGCCATCTGAGACCACTGGGGACTGAAGCTTTCTTT
.,TRBV15,17,.,TRBJ2-6,CATSRGGLSSGANVLTF,TGTGCCACCAGCAGAGGGGGATTGAGCTCTGGGGCCAACGTCCTGACTTTC
TRBD1,TRBV27,13,.,TRBJ1-2,CASSPGTGWGYTF,TGTGCCAGCAGTCCTGGGACAGGGTGGGGCTACACCTTC
TRBD2,TRBV2,15,.,TRBJ2-3,CASTRGASGTDTQYF,TGTGCCAGCACCCGAGGTGCTAGCGGAACAGATACGCAGTATTTT
TRBD2,TRBV10-3,14,.,TRBJ2-1,CATWGTSGTNEQFF,TGTGCCACCTGGGGGACTAGCGGTACCAATGAGCAGTTCTTC
TRBD2,TRBV2,16,.,TRBJ2-3,CASRELAGSPGDTQYF,TGTGCCAGCAGGGAACTAGCGGGATCGCCCGGGGATACGCAGTATTTT
.,TRBV9,16,.,TRBJ2-1,CASSVEEGGYYNEQFF,TGTGCCAGCAGCGTAGAGGAGGGCGGATACTACAATGAGCAGTTCTTC
.,TRBV25-1,13,once,TRBJ2-7,CASSDRGVWEQYF,TGTGCCAGCAGTGATAGGGGGGTATGGGAGCAGTACTTC
TRBD1,TRBV9,18,.,TRBJ2-1,CASSVEDTTGGVRDEQFF,TGTGCCAGCAGCGTAGAGGATACAACAGGGGGCGTCAGGGATGAGCAGTTCTTC
TRBD1,TRBV13,16,.,TRBJ2-5,CASSSTDRGWQETQYF,TGTGCCAGCAGCTCAACCGACAGGGGGTGGCAAGAGACCCAGTACTTC
.,TRBV11-2,15,.,TRBJ2-1,CASSRNRDVLNEQFF,TGTGCCAGCAGCCGTAACCGTGACGTACTCAATGAGCAGTTCTTC
TRBD2,TRBV6-6,16,.,TRBJ2-1,CASSGSSSGLRDEQFF,TGTGCCAGCAGTGGCTCCTCTAGCGGTTTGAGGGATGAGCAGTTCTTC
.,TRBV27,14,.,TRBJ1-6,CASSLSYGNSPLHF,TGTGCCAGCAGTTTATCGTATGGGAATTCACCCCTCCACTTT
TRBD1,TRBV6-5,15,.,TRBJ1-5,CASRSSGTGDQPQHF,TGTGCCAGCAGATCTTCCGGGACAGGGGATCAGCCCCAGCATTTT
.,TRBV6-1,12,.,TRBJ1-2,CASSEGLGSYTF,TGTGCCAGCAGTGAAGGGTTAGGAAGCTACACCTTC
TRBD1,TRBV5-4,17,.,TRBJ1-1,CASRAWDRDIMNTEAFF,TGTGCCAGCAGGGCTTGGGACAGGGATATCATGAACACTGAAGCTTTCTTT
TRBD2,TRBV11-2,16,.,TRBJ2-5,CASSFNLAGGQETQYF,TGTGCCAGCAGCTTTAACTTAGCGGGGGGCCAAGAGACCCAGTACTTC